The entry that follows covers one T cell receptor (beta chain) sequence. Its antigen is still unknown. No base quality information exists; no much larger clone differs at one position. V loses 4 bases, J loses 2 bases, and the germline ends lie 10 bases apart. The germline V gene encodes CDR1 SGHDT and CDR2 YYEEEE. Taken from cysteine to phenylalanine, the CDR3 has 14 residues. This entry keeps only the CDR3 DNA: 42 bases, framed from base 1. Libraries were prepared through 5' RACE. Sequencer: Illumina MiSeq. TCRdb ran its own pipeline on the public reads, namely fastp trimming at Q25 and MiXCR clone calling, and kept in-frame beta chains. Entries that share a CDR3 protein sequence are merged under the most common genes and DNA. For this sample there are about 67,000 distinct CDR3 sequences; roughly a sixth appear just once. The top ten constitute approximately 5.2% of the sample. These data come from a study of HIV-infected patients and healthy controls (dated by TCRdb to the mid-2010s).

The source of this sequence is a human donor in good health. Material: CD4+ T cells from blood. This chain is built from TRBV5-6 and TRBJ1-3; 6 matching bases give a weak D call of TRBD1. The nucleotide sequence is given as TGTGCCAGCAGCCTACAGGGTACTGGAAACACCATATATTTT. Translation gives CASSLQGTGNTIYF.